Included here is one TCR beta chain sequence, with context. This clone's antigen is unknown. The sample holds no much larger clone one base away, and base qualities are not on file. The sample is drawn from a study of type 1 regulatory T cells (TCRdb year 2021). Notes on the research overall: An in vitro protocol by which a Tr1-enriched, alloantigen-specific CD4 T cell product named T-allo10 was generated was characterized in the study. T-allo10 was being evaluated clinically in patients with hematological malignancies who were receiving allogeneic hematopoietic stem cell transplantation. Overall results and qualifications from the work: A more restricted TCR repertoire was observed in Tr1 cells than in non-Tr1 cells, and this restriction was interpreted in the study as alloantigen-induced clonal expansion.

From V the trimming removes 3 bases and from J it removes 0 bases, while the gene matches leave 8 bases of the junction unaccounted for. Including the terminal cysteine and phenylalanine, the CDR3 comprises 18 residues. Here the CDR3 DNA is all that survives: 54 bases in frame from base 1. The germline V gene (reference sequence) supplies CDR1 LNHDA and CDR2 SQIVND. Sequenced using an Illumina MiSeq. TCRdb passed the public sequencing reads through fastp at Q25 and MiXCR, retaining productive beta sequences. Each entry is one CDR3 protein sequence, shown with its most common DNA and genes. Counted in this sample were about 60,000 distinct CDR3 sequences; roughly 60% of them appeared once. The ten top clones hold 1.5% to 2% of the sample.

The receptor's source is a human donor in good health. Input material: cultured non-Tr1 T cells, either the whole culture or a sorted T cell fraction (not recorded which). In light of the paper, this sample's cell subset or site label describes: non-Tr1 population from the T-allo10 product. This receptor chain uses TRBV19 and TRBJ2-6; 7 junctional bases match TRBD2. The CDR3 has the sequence CASSIGRGYGSGANVLTF. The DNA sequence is TGTGCCAGTAGTATTGGGAGGGGTTATGGCTCTGGGGCCAACGTCCTGACTTTC.